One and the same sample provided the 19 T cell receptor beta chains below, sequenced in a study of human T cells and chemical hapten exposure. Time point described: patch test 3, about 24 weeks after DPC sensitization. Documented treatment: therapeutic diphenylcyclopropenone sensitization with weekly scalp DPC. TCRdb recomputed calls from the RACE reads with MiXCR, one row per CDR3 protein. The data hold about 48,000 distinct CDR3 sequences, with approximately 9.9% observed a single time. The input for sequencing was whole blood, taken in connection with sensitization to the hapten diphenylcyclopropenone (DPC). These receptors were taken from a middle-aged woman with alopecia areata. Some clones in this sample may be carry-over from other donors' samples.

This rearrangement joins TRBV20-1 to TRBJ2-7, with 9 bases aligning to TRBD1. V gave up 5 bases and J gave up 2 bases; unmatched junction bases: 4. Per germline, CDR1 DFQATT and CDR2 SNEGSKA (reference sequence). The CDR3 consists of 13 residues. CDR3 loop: CSAGGTGTYEQYF. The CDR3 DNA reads TGCAGTGCTGGGGGGACAGGGACCTACGAGCAGTACTTC.

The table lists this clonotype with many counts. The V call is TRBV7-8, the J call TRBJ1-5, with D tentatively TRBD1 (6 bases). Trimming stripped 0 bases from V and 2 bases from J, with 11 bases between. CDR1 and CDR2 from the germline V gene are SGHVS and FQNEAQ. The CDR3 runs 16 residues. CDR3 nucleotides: TGTGCCAGCAGCTTAGCGCAGGGGATCGGCAATCAGCCCCAGCATTTT. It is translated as CASSLAQGIGNQPQHF.

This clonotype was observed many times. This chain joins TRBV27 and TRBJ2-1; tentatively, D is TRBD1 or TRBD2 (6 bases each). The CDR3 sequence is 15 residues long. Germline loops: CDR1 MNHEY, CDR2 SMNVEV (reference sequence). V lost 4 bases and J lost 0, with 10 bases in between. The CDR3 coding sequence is TGTGCCAGCAGTTCTGGGGGGCCCTCCTACAATGAGCAGTTCTTC. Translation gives CASSSGGPSYNEQFF.

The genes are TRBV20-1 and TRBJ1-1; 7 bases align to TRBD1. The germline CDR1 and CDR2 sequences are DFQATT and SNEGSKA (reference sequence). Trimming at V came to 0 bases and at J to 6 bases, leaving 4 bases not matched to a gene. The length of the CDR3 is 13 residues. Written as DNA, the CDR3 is TGCAGTGCTAGAGATGACAGGGCGGCTGAAGCTTTCTTT. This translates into CSARDDRAAEAFF.

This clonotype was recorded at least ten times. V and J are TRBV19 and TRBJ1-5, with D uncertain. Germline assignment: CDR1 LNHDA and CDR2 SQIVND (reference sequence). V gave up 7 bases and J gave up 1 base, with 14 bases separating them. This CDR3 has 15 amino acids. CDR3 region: CASKTGRSSNQPQHF. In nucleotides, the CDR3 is TGTGCCAGTAAAACGGGCAGGTCGAGCAATCAGCCCCAGCATTTT.

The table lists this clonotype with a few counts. CDR3 coding DNA: TGTGCCAGTCATAAGGGGGCTGGGGCCAACGTCCTGACTTTC. Its translation: CASHKGAGANVLTF. The chain uses TRBV6-1 and TRBJ2-6; D is possibly TRBD1 (6 bases). The CDR3 loop spans 14 amino acids. V was pared by 9 bases and J by 2 bases, with 11 bases between. Germline CDR1 and CDR2: MNHNS and SASEGT.

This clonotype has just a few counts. The CDR3, as DNA: TGCAGCGTTGAACCCAGGAACACTGAAGCTTTCTTT. Translation: CSVEPRNTEAFF. The rearrangement links TRBV29-1 to TRBJ1-1; no reliable D call. Germline V gene lookup returns CDR1 SQVTM and CDR2 ANQGSEA. Trimming removed 2 bases from V and 1 base from J, with 5 bases in between. The CDR3 has 12 amino acids. The whole variable domain, filled in from reference TRBV29-1 and TRBJ1-1, reads SAVISQKPSRDICQRGTSLTIQCQVDSQVTMMFWYRQQPGQSLTLIATANQGSEATYESGFVIDKFPISRPNLTFSTLTVSNMSPEDSSIYLCSVEPRNTEAFFGQGTRLTVV.

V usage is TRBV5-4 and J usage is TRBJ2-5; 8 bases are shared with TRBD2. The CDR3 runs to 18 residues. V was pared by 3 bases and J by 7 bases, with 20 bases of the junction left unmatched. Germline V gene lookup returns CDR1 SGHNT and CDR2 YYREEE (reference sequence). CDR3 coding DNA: TGTGCCAGCAGCTCTAAAACGGGAGGGGATCCGTTGGGTTGGACCCAGTACTTC. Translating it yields CASSSKTGGDPLGWTQYF.

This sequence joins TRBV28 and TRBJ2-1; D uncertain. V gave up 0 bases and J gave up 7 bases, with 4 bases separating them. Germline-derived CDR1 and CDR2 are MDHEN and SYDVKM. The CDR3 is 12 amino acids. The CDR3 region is CASSLWTNEQFF. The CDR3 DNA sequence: TGTGCCAGCAGTTTATGGACTAATGAGCAGTTCTTC.

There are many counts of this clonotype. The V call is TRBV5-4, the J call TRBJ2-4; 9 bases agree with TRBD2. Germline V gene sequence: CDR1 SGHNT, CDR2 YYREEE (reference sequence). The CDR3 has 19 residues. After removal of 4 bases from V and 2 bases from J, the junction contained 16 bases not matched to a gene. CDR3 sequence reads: CASSGASGADDWTKNIQYF. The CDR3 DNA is TGTGCCAGCAGCGGAGCTAGCGGGGCTGACGACTGGACCAAAAACATTCAGTACTTC.

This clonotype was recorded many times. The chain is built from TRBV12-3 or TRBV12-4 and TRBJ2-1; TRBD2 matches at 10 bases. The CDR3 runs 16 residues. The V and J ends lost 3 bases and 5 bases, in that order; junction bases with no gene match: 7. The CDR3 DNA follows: TGTGCCAGCAGTTTGCTACTAGCGGGGTACAACAATGAGCAGTTCTTC. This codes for CASSLLLAGYNNEQFF.

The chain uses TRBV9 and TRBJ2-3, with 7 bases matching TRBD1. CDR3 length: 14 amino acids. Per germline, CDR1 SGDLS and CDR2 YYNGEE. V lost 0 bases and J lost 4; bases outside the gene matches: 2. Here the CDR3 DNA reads TGTGCCAGCAGCGTAGAAGGGACAGCAGATACGCAGTATTTT. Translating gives CASSVEGTADTQYF.

CDR3 region: CASSGENTGELFF. CDR3 DNA: TGCGCCAGCAGCGGAGAGAACACCGGGGAGCTGTTTTTT. V is TRBV4-1 and J is TRBJ2-2; D is undetermined. The V end was cut by 5 bases, the J end by 1 base, with 5 bases between. Germline CDR1 and CDR2: MGHRA and YSYEKL. The CDR3 spans 13 residues.

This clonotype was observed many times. The DNA for the CDR3 is TGTGCCAGCAGTCAAACAGGGTATACTAATGGCTACACCTTC. This translates into CASSQTGYTNGYTF. The V and J genes are TRBV6-5 and TRBJ1-2; TRBD1 might be the D (6 bases). The germline V and J ends were trimmed by 5 bases and 6 bases, with 16 bases remaining between them. The CDR3 is made up of 14 amino acids. The germline V gene has CDR1 MNHEY and CDR2 SVGAGI.

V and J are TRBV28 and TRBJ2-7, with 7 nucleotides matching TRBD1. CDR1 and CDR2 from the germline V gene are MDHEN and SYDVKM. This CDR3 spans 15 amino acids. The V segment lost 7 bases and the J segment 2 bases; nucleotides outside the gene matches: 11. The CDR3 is CASNIPTGPTYEQYF. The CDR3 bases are TGTGCCAGCAATATACCGACAGGGCCTACCTACGAGCAGTACTTC. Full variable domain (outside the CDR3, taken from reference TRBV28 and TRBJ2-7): DVKVTQSSRYLVKRTGEKVFLECVQDMDHENMFWYRQDPGLGLRLIYFSYDVKMKEKGDIPEGYSVSREKKERFSLILESASTNQTSMYLCASNIPTGPTYEQYFGPGTRLTVT.

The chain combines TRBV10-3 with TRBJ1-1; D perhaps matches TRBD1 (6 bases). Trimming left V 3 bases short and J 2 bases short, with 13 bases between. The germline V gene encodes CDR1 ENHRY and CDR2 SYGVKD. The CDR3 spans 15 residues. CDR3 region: CAISEEQGANTEAFF. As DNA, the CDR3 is TGTGCCATCAGTGAAGAACAGGGAGCTAACACTGAAGCTTTCTTT.

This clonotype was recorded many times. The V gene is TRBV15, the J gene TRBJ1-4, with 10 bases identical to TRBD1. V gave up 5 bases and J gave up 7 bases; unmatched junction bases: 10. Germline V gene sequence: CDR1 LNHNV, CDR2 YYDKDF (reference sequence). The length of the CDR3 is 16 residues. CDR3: CATSLQTGTGVEKLFF. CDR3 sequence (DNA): TGTGCCACCAGCTTGCAAACCGGGACAGGGGTTGAAAAACTGTTTTTT.

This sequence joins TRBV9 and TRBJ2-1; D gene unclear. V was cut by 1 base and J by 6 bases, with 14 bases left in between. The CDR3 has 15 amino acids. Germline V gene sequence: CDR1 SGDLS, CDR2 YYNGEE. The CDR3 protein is CASSVTLLSGNEQFF. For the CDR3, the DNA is TGTGCCAGCAGCGTAACCCTCTTGTCCGGCAATGAGCAGTTCTTC.

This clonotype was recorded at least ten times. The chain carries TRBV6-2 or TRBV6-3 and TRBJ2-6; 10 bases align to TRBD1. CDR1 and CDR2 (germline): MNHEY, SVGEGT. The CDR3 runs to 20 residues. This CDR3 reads CGKPLRQGAAITTGANVLTF. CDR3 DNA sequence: TGTGGTAAACCCCTTAGACAGGGGGCCGCTATCACGACTGGGGCCAACGTCCTGACTTTC.